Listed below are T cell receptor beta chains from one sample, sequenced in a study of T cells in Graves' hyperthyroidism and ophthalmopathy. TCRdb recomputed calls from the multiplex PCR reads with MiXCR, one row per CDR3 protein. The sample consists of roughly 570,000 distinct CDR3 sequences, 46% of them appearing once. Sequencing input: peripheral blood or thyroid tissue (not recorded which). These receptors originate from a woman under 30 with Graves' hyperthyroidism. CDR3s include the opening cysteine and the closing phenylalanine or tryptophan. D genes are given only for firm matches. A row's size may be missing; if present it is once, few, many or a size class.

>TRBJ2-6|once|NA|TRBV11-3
TGTGCCTGCAGCTTACGACTCTCTGGGGCCAACGTCCTGACTTTC
CACSLRLSGANVLTF
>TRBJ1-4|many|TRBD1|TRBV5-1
TGCGCCAGCAGCTTGGTGTGGGGGGACAGTAATGAAAAACTGTTTTTT
CASSLVWGDSNEKLFF
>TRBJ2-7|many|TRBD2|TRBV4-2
TGTGCCAGCAGCCAAGTTTTGGCGGGAGCCCGCGAGCAGTACTTC
CASSQVLAGAREQYF
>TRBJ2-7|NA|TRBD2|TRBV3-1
TGTGCCAGCAGCCAATCTAGCGGGGGGTACGTCGGGCAGTACTTC
CASSQSSGGYVGQYF
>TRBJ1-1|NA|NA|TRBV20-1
TGCAGTGCTAGCGAGGCGGGGTATTGGGCTTTCTTT
CSASEAGYWAFF
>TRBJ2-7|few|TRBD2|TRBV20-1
TGCAGTGCCTCGGGGACTAGCGGATACAATGAGCAGTACTTC
CSASGTSGYNEQYF
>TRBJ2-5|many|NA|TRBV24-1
TGTGCCACCAGTGATTTTTCGAGGGGGGAAGAGACCCAGTACTTC
CATSDFSRGEETQYF
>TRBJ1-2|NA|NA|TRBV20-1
TGCAGTGCTAGTAGAGGACAGCACTATGGCTACACCTTC
CSASRGQHYGYTF
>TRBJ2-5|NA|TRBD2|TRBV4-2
TGTGCCAGCAGCTTGGGCGCGGGGGGAATGGAGACCCAGTACTTC
CASSLGAGGMETQYF
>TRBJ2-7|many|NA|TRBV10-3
TGTGCCATCAGAGAGAACGGGGGAGCCCTATACGAGCAGTACTTC
CAIRENGGALYEQYF
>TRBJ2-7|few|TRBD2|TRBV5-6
TGTGCCAGCAGCCAAAGGGGGACTAGCGGGAGGGCGGCCGACGAGCAGTACTTC
CASSQRGTSGRAADEQYF
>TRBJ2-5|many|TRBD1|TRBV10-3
TGTGCCACTGGGACAGACCAAGAGACCCAGTACTTC
CATGTDQETQYF
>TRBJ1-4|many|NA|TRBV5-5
TGTGCCAGCAGCTTTGAAGGACGGGGTGAAAAACTGTTTTTT
CASSFEGRGEKLFF
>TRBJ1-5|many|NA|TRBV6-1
TGTGCCACGGACGTTTTTAGCAATCAGCCCCAGCATTTT
CATDVFSNQPQHF
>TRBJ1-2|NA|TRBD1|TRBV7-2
TGTGCCAGCAGCTTTGGGACAGGGGTGAACACCTTC
CASSFGTGVNTF
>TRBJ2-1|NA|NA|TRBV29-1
TGCAGCGTTGAACTAAACAATGAGCAGTTCTTC
CSVELNNEQFF
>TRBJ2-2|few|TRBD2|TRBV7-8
TGTGCCAGCAGCTTCGGGACTAGTTCAACCGGGGAGCTGTTTTTT
CASSFGTSSTGELFF
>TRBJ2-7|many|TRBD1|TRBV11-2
TGTGCCAGCAGCCTGGGGACAGCGGTTGAGCAGTACTTC
CASSLGTAVEQYF
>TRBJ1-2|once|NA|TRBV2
TGTGCCAGCAGTGAATTGGGGGGTAAAGGCTACACCTTC
CASSELGGKGYTF
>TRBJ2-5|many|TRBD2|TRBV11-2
TGTGCCAGCAGCTCAACTGGGGCGGGAGGGCCTAAGGGAGAGACCCAGTACTTC
CASSSTGAGGPKGETQYF
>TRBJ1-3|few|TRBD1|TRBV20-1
TGCAGTGCTGATGACAGGGTCGCTGGAAACACCATATATTTT
CSADDRVAGNTIYF
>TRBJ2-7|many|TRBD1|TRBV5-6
TGTGCCAGCAGCTTGGATTGGACAGGGGGCGAGCAGTACTTC
CASSLDWTGGEQYF
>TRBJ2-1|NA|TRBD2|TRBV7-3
TGTGCCAGCAGCCCGGGGGGGGAGGGCAATGAGCAGTTCTTC
CASSPGGEGNEQFF
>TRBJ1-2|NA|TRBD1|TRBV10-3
TGTGCCATCAGTGGGACAGGGGAAGGTGGAAACACCTTC
CAISGTGEGGNTF
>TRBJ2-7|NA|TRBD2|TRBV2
TGTGCCAGCAGGGACCTAGCGGGAGTTGAGCAGTACTTC
CASRDLAGVEQYF
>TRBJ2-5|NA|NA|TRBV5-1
TGCGCCAGCAGCCTCGGACTACCCCAACGGCAAGAGACCCAGTACTTC
CASSLGLPQRQETQYF
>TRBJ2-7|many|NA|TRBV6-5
TGTGCCAGCAGTTCCCGGGACGAAAGCTCCTACGAGCAGTACTTC
CASSSRDESSYEQYF
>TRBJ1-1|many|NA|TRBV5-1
TGCGCCAGCAGCTTGGGGTTCATGAACACTGAAGCTTTCTTT
CASSLGFMNTEAFF
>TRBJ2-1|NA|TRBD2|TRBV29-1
TGCAGCGTTGACGGGTGGGGGCGGTCGGGGGGGGAGCAGTTCTTC
CSVDGWGRSGGEQFF
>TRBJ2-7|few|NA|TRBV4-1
TGCGCCAGCAGCCAAGCCGGGACCCTAGAGTTC
CASSQAGTLEF
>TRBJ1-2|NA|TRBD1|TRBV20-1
TGCAGTGCTAGAGAATGGACAGGGACCAACTATGGCTACACCTTC
CSAREWTGTNYGYTF
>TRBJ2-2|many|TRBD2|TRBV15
TGTGCCACCAGCAGTCGTCTAGCGGGAGGGCTCACCGGGGAGCTGTTTTTT
CATSSRLAGGLTGELFF
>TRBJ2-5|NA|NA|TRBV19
TGTGCCAGTAGTATAGAGGGGCAGGGGACCCAGTACTTC
CASSIEGQGTQYF
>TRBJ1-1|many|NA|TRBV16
TGTGCCACCTCCGTGAGACAACGGTCTGAAGCTTTCTTT
CATSVRQRSEAFF
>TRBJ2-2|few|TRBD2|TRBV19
TGTGCCAGTAGTATCCCCTACTGGCGGGAGGGCCCGAACACCGGGGAGCTGTTTTTT
CASSIPYWREGPNTGELFF
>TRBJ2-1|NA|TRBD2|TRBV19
TGTGCCAGTAGTATAGACCCCGGACTAGCGGTTTACAATGAGCAGTTCTTC
CASSIDPGLAVYNEQFF
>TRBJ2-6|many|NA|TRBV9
TGTGCCAGCAGCGTAGCTAGGGACGTCGGCTCTGGGGCCAACGTCCTGACTTTC
CASSVARDVGSGANVLTF
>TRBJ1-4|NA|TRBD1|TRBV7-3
TGTGCCAGCAGCACGACAGGGGGAGCAACTAATGAAAAACTGTTTTTT
CASSTTGGATNEKLFF
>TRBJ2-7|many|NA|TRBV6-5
TGTGCCAGCAGCCACCGGGGCGAGCAGTACTTC
CASSHRGEQYF
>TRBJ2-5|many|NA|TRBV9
TGTGCCAGCAGCGTGGGGAGGGAGACCCAGTACTTC
CASSVGRETQYF
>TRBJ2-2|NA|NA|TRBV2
TGTGCCAGCAGCCAAGAGTACGGGGTGAACACCGGGGAGCTGTTTTTT
CASSQEYGVNTGELFF
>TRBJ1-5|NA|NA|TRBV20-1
TGCAGTGCTAGTAGCGGGAGGGTGATCGAGACCCAGCATTTT
CSASSGRVIETQHF
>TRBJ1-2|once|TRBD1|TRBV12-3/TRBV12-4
TGTGCCAGCAGGACAGGGAGCTACACCTTC
CASRTGSYTF
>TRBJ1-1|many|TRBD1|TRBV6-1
TGTGCCAGCAGTGAGGACAGGGTAGGCACTGAAGCTTTCTTT
CASSEDRVGTEAFF